The present TCR beta chain was sequenced within a study of cytomegalovirus exposure and HLA in healthy donors. Background on the study: Unique TCRs from HLA-typed donors, about 85 million of them, were held in an early data release.

The germline CDR1 and CDR2 sequences are KGHSH and LQKENI. Trimming removed 4 bases at V and 5 bases at J, with 21 bases between. The CDR3 is 16 amino acids. The PCR was carried out with 60 Vbeta primers and 13 Jbeta primers. Here immunoSEQ multiplex PCR was the method, and the copy in TCRdb shows in-frame clones only, minus some. The sample contains some 110,000 clones, about four fifths of which appear only once. This clone showed up just once. Sequencing used PBMCs. This TCR was sampled from a man aged 25 to 40 in good health and CMV-seropositive. The chain couples TRBV18 to TRBJ2-7; the D is unclear. Here the CDR3 DNA reads TGTGCCAGCTCACGCCTCCTACAGCCACTGAATGACGAGCAGTACTTC. Its protein is CASSRLLQPLNDEQYF.